This T cell receptor beta chain emerged from a study of T cell responses to AZD1222 COVID-19 vaccine. Findings of the study overall: Along spike, vaccine-associated CD4 TCRs were found throughout, with dominance at 160-218 and 743-854. Seropositive status at baseline applied to only five or six AZD1222 recipients.

Libraries were prepared by immunoSEQ multiplex PCR; TCRdb keeps only in-frame clonotypes and omits some of them. The sample yields over 95,000 clones, approximately 91% seen once. In regard to this clone: What it binds is unknown.

The germline CDR1 and CDR2 sequences are SGHRS and YFSETQ. The CDR3 has 18 amino acids. V was cut by 5 bases and J by 7 bases, with 28 bases left in between. This chain joins TRBV5-1 and TRBJ2-1; tentatively, D is TRBD2 (6 bases). The receptor's source is an adult who received the AZD1222 COVID-19 vaccine. The input for sequencing was peripheral blood, taken 28 days after the second AZD1222 dose. For the CDR3, the DNA is TGCGCCAGCAGGGGGAGGCAGTTGGTAGCGGCGCCAGGTAATGAGCAGTTCTTC. Amino acids: CASRGRQLVAAPGNEQFF. The variable domain in full, completed from reference TRBV5-1 and TRBJ2-1, reads KAGVTQTPRYLIKTRGQQVTLSCSPISGHRSVSWYQQTPGQGLQFLFEYFSETQRNKGNFPGRFSGRQFSNSRSEMNVSTLELGDSALYLCASRGRQLVAAPGNEQFFGPGTRLTVL.